These 11 T cell receptor beta chains originate from one sample sequenced in a study of blood T cell repertoires in COVID-19. The data were produced by immunoSEQ multiplex PCR, yet TCRdb's version contains in-frame clones alone and is incomplete. Of approximately 43,000 clones in the sample, about four fifths are singletons; the top ten hold 30% to 45%. The sample comprised peripheral blood. The source is a man between 40 and 49 years old with active or convalescent COVID-19.

This clone was counted a single time. The CDR3: CAISESQGLYGYTF. CDR3 bases: TGTGCCATCAGTGAGTCCCAGGGCTTGTATGGCTACACCTTC. The genes are TRBV10-3 and TRBJ1-2, with D possibly being TRBD1 (5 bases). Germline values: CDR1 ENHRY, CDR2 SYGVKD. This CDR3 contains 14 residues. V lost 0 bases and J lost 5, with 10 bases in between.

The chain couples TRBV6-5 to TRBJ1-6; possibly TRBD1 for D (5 bases). This CDR3 has 15 residues. The V gene lost 0 bases and the J gene lost 7 bases, with 10 bases spanning the gap. The germline V gene encodes CDR1 MNHEY and CDR2 SVGAGI. In nucleotides, the CDR3 is TGTGCCAGCAGTTACTCGCGGGGCACGAATTCACCCCTCCACTTT. It translates to CASSYSRGTNSPLHF.

The gene calls are TRBV5-1 and TRBJ1-5; 9 bases align to TRBD1. CDR1 is SGHRS and CDR2 is YFSETQ in the germline V gene. CDR3 length equals 15 residues. The V segment lost 3 bases and the J segment 1 base; nucleotides outside the gene matches: 2. CDR3 residues: CASSWTGDSNQPQHF. The CDR3 coding sequence is TGCGCCAGCAGCTGGACAGGGGACAGCAATCAGCCCCAGCATTTT.

This clone has only one observation. The J gene is TRBJ1-6, the V gene TRBV2, with D maybe TRBD1 (6 bases). In germline, CDR1 is SNHLY, CDR2 FYNNEI. The CDR3 is made up of 15 amino acids. V lost 3 bases to trimming and J lost 5 bases, with 11 bases between them. For the CDR3, the DNA is TGTGCCAGCAGTGATTGGGGGCAGAATAATTCACCCCTCCACTTT. As protein: CASSDWGQNNSPLHF.

This clone was detected only a few times. This chain uses TRBV24-1 with TRBJ1-4; the match to TRBD1 covers 8 bases. The CDR3 contains 15 residues. Germline V gene data show CDR1 as KGHDR and CDR2 as SFDVKD. V lost 4 bases to trimming and J lost 5 bases; unmatched junction nucleotides: 5. In DNA, the CDR3 is TGTGCCACCAGTGACCCGACAGGGGTGAATGAAAAACTGTTTTTT. This codes for CATSDPTGVNEKLFF.

The CDR3 bases are TGTGCCAGCAGCCAAGAAGGGGTTGGCTACACCTTC. Translated: CASSQEGVGYTF. The V gene is TRBV3-1 (or the pseudogene TRBV3-2), the J gene TRBJ1-2; a possible D gene is TRBD1 (5 bases). V lost 0 bases to trimming and J lost 7 bases, with 6 bases between them. The germline gives CDR1 LGHDT, CDR2 YNNKEL (reference sequence). The CDR3 sequence is 12 residues long.

This clone was counted once. Other nucleotide sequences from this sample produce the same CDR3. This chain joins TRBV7-6 and TRBJ1-1; D is ambiguous. CDR1 is SGHVS and CDR2 is FNYEAQ in the germline V gene. Trimming cost V 0 bases and J 0 bases, with 8 bases left between them. The CDR3 has 15 amino acids. In DNA form, the CDR3 reads TGTGCCAGCAGCTTAGCGGGTGGGCTGAACACTGAAGCTTTCTTT. It specifies CASSLAGGLNTEAFF.

The chain carries TRBV3-1 (or the pseudogene TRBV3-2) and TRBJ1-4; TRBD1 agrees at 7 bases. V lost 3 bases to trimming and J lost 4 bases; unmatched junction nucleotides: 8. CDR1 is LGHDT and CDR2 is YNNKEL in the germline V gene (reference sequence). The CDR3 has 16 residues. Here the CDR3 reads CASSQGRGRGNEKLFF. The DNA for the CDR3 is TGTGCCAGCAGCCAGGGTAGGGGGCGAGGTAATGAAAAACTGTTTTTT.

This chain links TRBV12-5 with TRBJ2-3; TRBD1 agrees at 7 bases. Per the germline V gene, CDR1 is LGHNT and CDR2 is FRNRAP. V shed 3 bases, J shed 3 bases, and the junction held 6 bases outside the gene matches. The CDR3 extends over 15 amino acids. CDR3 sequence reads: CASGLSGQFTDTQYF. The CDR3 coding sequence is TGTGCTAGTGGTTTATCGGGACAGTTTACAGATACGCAGTATTTT.

The rearrangement joins TRBV30 to TRBJ2-5; the D is unclear. This CDR3 region has 12 residues. Per germline, CDR1 GTSNPN and CDR2 SVGIG (reference sequence). The V end was cut by 2 bases, the J end by 5 bases, with 9 bases between. CDR3 sequence reads: CAWSYAWETQYF. CDR3 DNA sequence: TGTGCCTGGAGTTATGCGTGGGAGACCCAGTACTTC.

This chain links TRBV4-2 with TRBJ1-2; TRBD1 is a possible D gene (5 bases). This CDR3 region has 15 residues. Looked up from germline, CDR1 is LGHNA and CDR2 is YNFKEQ. The V and J ends lost 2 bases and 1 base respectively, with 11 bases between them. The CDR3 reads CASSQNSQGNYGYTF. The CDR3 DNA reads TGTGCCAGCAGCCAAAACTCTCAGGGTAACTATGGCTACACCTTC.